This passage covers 32 T cell receptor beta chains from one sample sequenced in a study of response to subunit inactivated influenza vaccine. From the RT-PCR reads, TCRdb called clonotypes with MiXCR, one entry per CDR3 protein. The data hold hundreds of thousands of distinct CDR3 sequences, with approximately 14% observed a single time. The sequencing used PBMCs from blood, collected 11 to 12 days after vaccination. The receptors shown here come from a man between 45 and 60 years old who received an inactivated influenza vaccine.

This clonotype was detected a few times. V gene TRBV20-1 combines with J gene TRBJ1-2; D might be TRBD1 (6 bases). Trimming removed 6 bases at V and 7 bases at J, with 18 bases between. Germline CDR1 DFQATT, CDR2 SNEGSKA (reference sequence). The CDR3 extends over 13 amino acids. CDR3 region: CSATRDTKAGYTF. CDR3 sequence (DNA): TGCAGTGCCACCCGGGACACAAAAGCTGGCTACACCTTC.

This clonotype has a handful of counts. The CDR3, as DNA: TGTGCCATCAGTCCCTCAACTGGGGGGGCCACCGGGGAGCTGTTTTTT. Its protein product is CAISPSTGGATGELFF. The chain combines TRBV10-3 with TRBJ2-2; D is perhaps TRBD2 (7 bases). The CDR3 spans 16 residues. Germline CDR1 and CDR2: ENHRY and SYGVKD. V was shortened by 5 bases and J by 4 bases, with 17 bases between the two germline ends.

This clonotype showed up just a few times. The rearrangement joins TRBV30 to TRBJ2-1; D is undetermined. The CDR3 contains 18 residues. Germline assignment: CDR1 GTSNPN and CDR2 SVGIG (reference sequence). Between the trimmed V and J ends, which lost 1 base and 6 bases, there was a span of 25 bases. The CDR3 region is CAWSEKYLTPNRVNEQFF. DNA of the CDR3: TGTGCCTGGAGTGAGAAATACCTGACACCCAATAGGGTCAATGAGCAGTTCTTC.

The chain couples TRBV20-1 to TRBJ1-6; D remains unclear. The ends were cut back, 6 bases at V and 0 bases at J, with 9 bases in the middle. There are 14 residues in the CDR3. The germline gives CDR1 DFQATT, CDR2 SNEGSKA (reference sequence). The chain's CDR3 is CSAGPSSYNSPLHF. The CDR3 nucleotides are TGCAGTGCGGGCCCGAGCTCCTATAATTCACCCCTCCACTTT.

J is TRBJ2-7 and V is TRBV18; D is unresolved. In germline, CDR1 is KGHSH, CDR2 LQKENI. This CDR3 is built from 16 residues. V lost 0 bases to trimming and J lost 1 base, with 13 bases between them. Here the CDR3 DNA reads TGTGCCAGCTCACCACCGATGGGTCCCGGTTCCTACGAGCAGTACTTC. Amino acid sequence: CASSPPMGPGSYEQYF.

The chain couples TRBV28 to TRBJ2-4, with TRBD1 as a possible D gene (7 bases). V was clipped by 3 bases and J by 1 base, with 10 bases between them. The CDR3 spans 15 residues. Germline CDR1 reads MDHEN; CDR2 reads SYDVKM. Written as DNA, the CDR3 is TGTGCCAGCAGTTTGGAGGGGGCTGCCAAAAACATTCAGTACTTC. Protein sequence: CASSLEGAAKNIQYF. Filled out from reference TRBV28 and TRBJ2-4, the complete variable domain reads DVKVTQSSRYLVKRTGEKVFLECVQDMDHENMFWYRQDPGLGLRLIYFSYDVKMKEKGDIPEGYSVSREKKERFSLILESASTNQTSMYLCASSLEGAAKNIQYFGAGTRLSVL.

As for this clonotype: At one end, the junction sequence differs from germline, possibly due to a read error. The CDR3 sequence: CASSSRRVRVF. CDR3 coding DNA: TGTGCCAGCAGCTCCAGACGGGTGAGGGTCTTT. This sequence joins TRBV7-9 and TRBJ1-1; D not resolved. CDR1 SEHNR and CDR2 FQNEAQ come from the germline V gene (reference sequence). The CDR3 extends over 11 amino acids.

This clonotype has more than one count but fewer than ten. The J gene is TRBJ2-1, the V gene TRBV12-3 or TRBV12-4; possibly TRBD1 or TRBD2 for D (5 bases each). The length of the CDR3 is 16 residues. Trimming left V 6 bases short and J 8 bases short, with 23 bases between. The CDR3 loop reads CASRAPGTTMGDEQFF. The CDR3 coding sequence is TGTGCCAGCAGAGCACCCGGGACGACTATGGGGGATGAGCAGTTCTTC.

The genes are TRBV18 and TRBJ2-5; 8 positions agree with TRBD1. The CDR3 runs 16 residues. CDR1 and CDR2 from the germline V gene are KGHSH and LQKENI. V shed 0 bases and J 4 bases; nucleotides not matched to a gene: 7. This chain's CDR3 is CASSPPGTGGGETQYF. The DNA of the CDR3 is TGTGCCAGCTCACCACCGGGGACAGGTGGTGGAGAGACCCAGTACTTC.

The V and J genes are TRBV29-1 and TRBJ2-5; D is perhaps TRBD1 (5 bases). The germline V gene encodes CDR1 SQVTM and CDR2 ANQGSEA. This CDR3 region has 13 residues. V was pared by 2 bases and J by 1 base, with 8 bases between. CDR3 region: CSVENRLQETQYF. The DNA of the CDR3 is TGCAGCGTTGAAAACAGGCTCCAAGAGACCCAGTACTTC.

This clonotype was found a few times. CDR3 residues: CASSLEGLRGEQFF. CDR3 nucleotide sequence: TGCGCCAGCAGCTTGGAGGGCTTACGTGGTGAGCAGTTCTTC. The chain has TRBV5-1 and TRBJ2-1; D unclear. Germline CDR1 SGHRS, CDR2 YFSETQ. The CDR3 has 14 residues. Trimming took 0 bases from V and 9 from J, leaving 13 bases between them.

In this sample, this clonotype turned up a few times. J is TRBJ2-1 and V is TRBV3-1, with TRBD2 identical over 11 bases. The germline V gene has CDR1 LGHDT and CDR2 YNNKEL (reference sequence). The ends lost 3 bases at V and 15 bases at J; junction bases unmatched: 4. The CDR3 consists of 12 residues. CDR3 amino acids: CASSHLAGGAFF. The CDR3 nucleotides read TGTGCCAGCAGCCACTTAGCGGGGGGGGCGTTCTTC.

In this sample, this clonotype turned up a few times. This sequence joins TRBV4-1 and TRBJ2-7; D is perhaps TRBD1 or TRBD2 (5 bases each). CDR1 and CDR2 (germline): MGHRA, YSYEKL. The CDR3 is 11 residues long. The chain's CDR3 is CAAGSSYEQYF. The CDR3 nucleotides read TGCGCTGCAGGGAGCTCCTACGAGCAGTACTTC.

In its sample, this clonotype was seen a few times. The chain employs TRBV5-1 and TRBJ2-1; TRBD2 matches 7 bases. J lost 7 bases, V lost 2 bases, and 6 bases had no gene match. Germline CDR1 and CDR2: SGHRS and YFSETQ. This CDR3 comprises 14 residues. The chain's CDR3 is CASSFPGRDNEQFF. CDR3 in DNA: TGCGCCAGCAGCTTCCCAGGGAGGGATAATGAGCAGTTCTTC. The full variable domain, in which reference TRBV5-1 and TRBJ2-1 provide the parts outside the CDR3, is KAGVTQTPRYLIKTRGQQVTLSCSPISGHRSVSWYQQTPGQGLQFLFEYFSETQRNKGNFPGRFSGRQFSNSRSEMNVSTLELGDSALYLCASSFPGRDNEQFFGPGTRLTVL.

This clonotype appeared a few times. This chain links TRBV5-5 with TRBJ2-7, with D unresolved. The CDR3 consists of 14 residues. Germline V gives CDR1 SGHKS, CDR2 YYEKEE (reference sequence). With 0 bases removed from V and 3 bases from J, the gap between germline ends came to 10 bases. The CDR3: CASSLDLAVYEQYF. CDR3 nucleotides: TGTGCCAGCAGCTTGGATTTGGCAGTCTACGAGCAGTACTTC.

V usage is TRBV12-3 or TRBV12-4 and J usage is TRBJ1-2; 7 bases fit TRBD1. J was trimmed by 5 bases and V by 6 bases; bases with no gene match: 12. CDR3 size: 15 residues. This CDR3 is CASSPRVQGRYGYTF. Written as DNA, the CDR3 is TGTGCCAGCAGCCCGAGGGTACAGGGGAGGTATGGCTACACCTTC.

The rearrangement joins TRBV24-1 to TRBJ1-1; the D gene is possibly TRBD1 (5 bases). The CDR3 is made up of 13 amino acids. Trimming cost V 9 bases and J 4 bases, with 14 bases left between them. Per germline, CDR1 KGHDR and CDR2 SFDVKD. The CDR3 DNA sequence: TGTGCCACCTCCGGGGGTTTGGGCACTGAAGCTTTCTTT. Translating it yields CATSGGLGTEAFF.

The J gene is TRBJ2-3, the V gene TRBV20-1; no reliable D call. Germline V gene sequence: CDR1 DFQATT, CDR2 SNEGSKA (reference sequence). This CDR3 has 14 residues. Trimming cost V 3 bases and J 0 bases, with 10 bases left between them. The CDR3 sequence is CSASLGISTDTQYF. Here the CDR3 DNA reads TGCAGTGCTAGTCTGGGTATTAGCACAGATACGCAGTATTTT.

Only a few counts were recorded for this clonotype. This rearrangement joins TRBV7-2 to TRBJ2-7; D call uncertain. The CDR3 length is 14 residues. Trimming took 3 bases from V and 4 from J, leaving 13 bases between them. Germline-derived CDR1 and CDR2 are SGHTA and FQGNSA. This chain's CDR3 is CASSFLPRSYEQYF. The CDR3 bases are TGTGCCAGCAGCTTTCTCCCGAGGAGTTACGAGCAGTACTTC.

With regard to this clonotype: It may be a read error: a sequence one base away is much more abundant. The V and J genes are TRBV29-1 and TRBJ2-2, with 9 bases lining up with TRBD2. CDR1 and CDR2 (germline): SQVTM, ANQGSEA. The J segment lost 5 bases and the V segment lost 6 bases, leaving 7 bases of the junction unmatched. This CDR3 comprises 14 residues. The DNA of the CDR3 is TGCAGCGTACGGACTAGCGAGAATACCGGGGAGCTGTTTTTT. This codes for CSVRTSENTGELFF.

A few counts support this clonotype. This sequence joins TRBV2 and TRBJ1-6, with 8 bases fitting TRBD1. Trimming took 3 bases from V and 9 from J; bases not matched to a gene: 4. Looked up from germline, CDR1 is SNHLY and CDR2 is FYNNEI. The CDR3 runs to 14 residues. CDR3: CASSESGGSSPLHF. The CDR3 nucleotides read TGTGCCAGCAGTGAGTCAGGGGGCTCTTCACCCCTCCACTTT.

V is TRBV3-1 and J is TRBJ2-5; 9 bases map to TRBD1. The germline V gene encodes CDR1 LGHDT and CDR2 YNNKEL (reference sequence). The V gene end was trimmed by 0 bases and the J gene end by 5 bases; junction bases not matched to a gene: 1. CDR3 size: 14 residues. The CDR3 nucleotides read TGTGCCAGCAGCCAAGAAGGGACAGGGGAGACCCAGTACTTC. Amino acids: CASSQEGTGETQYF.

The chain carries TRBV6-2 or TRBV6-3 and TRBJ2-1; 12 bases are a match to TRBD1. The CDR3 contains 16 residues. J was trimmed by 8 bases and V by 2 bases; bases with no gene match: 7. Germline values: CDR1 MNHEY, CDR2 SVGEGT. CDR3 sequence reads: CASSYGGQGAPDEQFF. In DNA form, the CDR3 reads TGTGCCAGCAGTTACGGGGGACAGGGGGCGCCGGATGAGCAGTTCTTC.

This clonotype was found once. Being one base from a much bigger clone, this may be a read error. V gene TRBV29-1 combines with J gene TRBJ2-7; D is unresolved. Per the germline V gene, CDR1 is SQVTM and CDR2 is ANQGSEA. The CDR3 consists of 11 residues. In DNA form, the CDR3 reads TGCAGCGGCCTGTTAACGGACGAGGAGTACTTC. Translation gives CSGLLTDEEYF.

The V gene is TRBV6-6, the J gene TRBJ1-1; no clear D. This CDR3 region has 12 residues. V lost 7 bases and J lost 2, with 8 bases in between. From germline, CDR1 is MNHNY and CDR2 SVGAGI (reference sequence). CDR3 sequence reads: CASTNLNTEAFF. In DNA, the CDR3 is TGTGCCAGCACCAACTTAAACACTGAAGCTTTCTTT.

V gene TRBV15 combines with J gene TRBJ2-3; no clear D. CDR3 length: 15 amino acids. Looked up from germline, CDR1 is LNHNV and CDR2 is YYDKDF (reference sequence). V lost 1 base, J lost 8 bases, and 16 bases lay in between. CDR3 amino acids: CATSRVETERGTQYF. CDR3 bases: TGTGCCACCAGCAGAGTCGAGACGGAAAGAGGTACGCAGTATTTT.

The chain links TRBV28 to TRBJ2-5; D not resolved. The length of the CDR3 is 10 residues. V was trimmed by 10 bases and J by 5 bases, leaving 8 bases between them. Per germline, CDR1 MDHEN and CDR2 SYDVKM. The CDR3 here is CATYFETQYF. The CDR3 nucleotides are TGTGCCACCTATTTTGAGACCCAGTACTTC.

This clonotype was observed many times. The J gene is TRBJ2-1, the V gene TRBV7-9; 12 bases match TRBD2. CDR1 and CDR2 from the germline V gene are SEHNR and FQNEAQ (reference sequence). V dropped 5 bases and J dropped 4; count of bases not matched to a gene: 3. The CDR3 runs 15 residues. The CDR3 nucleotides read TGTGCCAGCAGCCGGACTAGCGGGAATTACAATGAGCAGTTCTTC. Its translation: CASSRTSGNYNEQFF.

This clonotype was seen repeatedly, ten times or more. The J gene is TRBJ2-7, the V gene TRBV27; TRBD1 aligns across 9 bases. Trimming cost V 3 bases and J 4 bases; bases outside gene matches: 4. Germline loops: CDR1 MNHEY, CDR2 SMNVEV (reference sequence). The CDR3 length is 14 residues. The CDR3 DNA reads as TGTGCCAGCAGTTTCACAGGGGGCCGGTACGAGCAGTACTTC. This codes for CASSFTGGRYEQYF.

The CDR3 nucleotides read TGCGCCAGCAGCTTTGTTGGGGGGAACACTGAAGCTTTCTTT. This sequence encodes CASSFVGGNTEAFF. The genes are TRBV5-1 and TRBJ1-1; TRBD1 might be the D (5 bases). V lost 2 bases and J lost 1, with 9 bases in between. Germline-derived CDR1 and CDR2 are SGHRS and YFSETQ. This CDR3 comprises 14 residues.

There are many counts of this clonotype. The J gene is TRBJ2-2, the V gene TRBV11-2, with a possible D match to TRBD1 (5 bases). V was pared by 6 bases and J by 0 bases, with 11 bases between. Germline-derived CDR1 and CDR2 are SGHAT and FQNNGV. This CDR3 contains 15 residues. CDR3 in DNA: TGTGCCAGCAGACGACCGGACACGAACACCGGGGAGCTGTTTTTT. It translates to CASRRPDTNTGELFF.

Many counts were recorded for this clonotype. This chain connects TRBV5-1 to TRBJ1-4, with TRBD1 matching over 8 bases. V gave up 2 bases and J gave up 8 bases; unmatched junction bases: 8. Germline V gene data show CDR1 as SGHRS and CDR2 as YFSETQ. The CDR3 is 15 amino acids. CDR3 region: CASSFGTGGGEKLFF. The CDR3 DNA is TGCGCCAGCAGCTTCGGGACAGGCGGTGGAGAAAAACTGTTTTTT.